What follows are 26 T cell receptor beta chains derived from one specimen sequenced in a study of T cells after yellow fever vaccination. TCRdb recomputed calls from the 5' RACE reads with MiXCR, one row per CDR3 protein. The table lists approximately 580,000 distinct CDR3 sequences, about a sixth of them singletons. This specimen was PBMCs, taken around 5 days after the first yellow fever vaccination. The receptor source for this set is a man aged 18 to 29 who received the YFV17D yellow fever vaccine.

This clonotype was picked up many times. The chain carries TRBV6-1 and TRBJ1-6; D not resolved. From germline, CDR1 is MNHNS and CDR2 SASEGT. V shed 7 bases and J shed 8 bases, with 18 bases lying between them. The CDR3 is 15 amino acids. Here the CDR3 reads CASKSRLVAYSPLHF. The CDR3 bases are TGTGCCAGCAAGTCCAGGCTCGTTGCTTATTCACCCCTCCACTTT.

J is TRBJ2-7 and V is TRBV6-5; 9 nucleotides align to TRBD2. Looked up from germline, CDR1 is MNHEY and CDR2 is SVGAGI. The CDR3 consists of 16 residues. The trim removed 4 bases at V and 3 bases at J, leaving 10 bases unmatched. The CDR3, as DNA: TGTGCCAGCAGTTTTTTTCCCGGGACTAGCAACTACGAGCAGTACTTC. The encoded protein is CASSFFPGTSNYEQYF.

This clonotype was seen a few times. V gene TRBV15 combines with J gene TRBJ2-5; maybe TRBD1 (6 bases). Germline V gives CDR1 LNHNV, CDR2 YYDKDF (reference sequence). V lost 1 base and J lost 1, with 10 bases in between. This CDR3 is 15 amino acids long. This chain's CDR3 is CATSRGGPFQETQYF. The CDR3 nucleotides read TGTGCCACCAGCAGAGGGGGGCCCTTCCAAGAGACCCAGTACTTC.

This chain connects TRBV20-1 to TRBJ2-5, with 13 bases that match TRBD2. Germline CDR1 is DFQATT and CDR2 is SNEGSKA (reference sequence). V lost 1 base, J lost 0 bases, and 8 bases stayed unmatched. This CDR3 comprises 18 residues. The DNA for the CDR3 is TGCAGTGCTAGAGGGGCCTTGGGACTAGCGGGGTACCAAGAGACCCAGTACTTC. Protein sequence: CSARGALGLAGYQETQYF.

CDR3 coding DNA: TGTGCCACCAGCAGGGACAGGGGGTCCCTGGAGACCCAGTACTTC. Translated, it gives CATSRDRGSLETQYF. V usage is TRBV15 and J usage is TRBJ2-5; 10 bases fit TRBD1. The trim removed 3 bases at V and 5 bases at J, leaving 6 bases unmatched. This CDR3 is 15 amino acids long. Germline V CDR1 and CDR2: LNHNV, YYDKDF (reference sequence).

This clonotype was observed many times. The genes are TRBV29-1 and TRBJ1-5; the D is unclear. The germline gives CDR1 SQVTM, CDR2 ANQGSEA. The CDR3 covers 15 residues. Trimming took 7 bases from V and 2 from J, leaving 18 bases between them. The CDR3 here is CSASDGILGNQPQHF. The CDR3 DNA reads TGCAGCGCCTCGGACGGGATCTTGGGCAATCAGCCCCAGCATTTT.

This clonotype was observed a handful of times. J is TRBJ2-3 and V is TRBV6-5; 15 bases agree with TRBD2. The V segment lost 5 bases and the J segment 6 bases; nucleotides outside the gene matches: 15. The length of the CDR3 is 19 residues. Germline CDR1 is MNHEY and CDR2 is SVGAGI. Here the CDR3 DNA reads TGTGCCAGCAGTAGGGGACTAGCGGGGGGACGCCCCCAGACTGATACGCAGTATTTT. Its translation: CASSRGLAGGRPQTDTQYF.

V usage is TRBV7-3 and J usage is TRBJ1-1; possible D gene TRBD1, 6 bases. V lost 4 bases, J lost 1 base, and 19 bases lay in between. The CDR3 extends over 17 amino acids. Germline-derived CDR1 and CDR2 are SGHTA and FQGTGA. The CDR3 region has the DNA TGTGCCAGCAGCTGGAACCTCAACGAAGGGGGGAACACTGAAGCTTTCTTT. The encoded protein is CASSWNLNEGGNTEAFF. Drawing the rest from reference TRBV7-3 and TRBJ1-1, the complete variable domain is GAGVSQTPSNKVTEKGKYVELRCDPISGHTALYWYRQSLGQGPEFLIYFQGTGAADDSGLPNDRFFAVRPEGSVSTLKIQRTERGDSAVYLCASSWNLNEGGNTEAFFGQGTRLTVV.

The CDR3 loop is CASSSRTGGDSPLHF. CDR3 bases: TGTGCCAGCAGTTCCCGGACAGGGGGCGATTCACCCCTCCACTTT. V is TRBV7-9 and J is TRBJ1-6; 11 bases fit TRBD1. Germline assignment: CDR1 SEHNR and CDR2 FQNEAQ (reference sequence). The CDR3 is 15 residues long. V gave up 6 bases and J gave up 8 bases; unmatched junction bases: 6. The full variable domain, its missing parts supplied by reference TRBV7-9 and TRBJ1-6, is DTGVSQNPRHKITKRGQNVTFRCDPISEHNRLYWYRQTLGQGPEFLTYFQNEAQLEKSRLLSDRFSAERPKGSFSTLEIQRTEQGDSAMYLCASSSRTGGDSPLHFGNGTRLTVT.

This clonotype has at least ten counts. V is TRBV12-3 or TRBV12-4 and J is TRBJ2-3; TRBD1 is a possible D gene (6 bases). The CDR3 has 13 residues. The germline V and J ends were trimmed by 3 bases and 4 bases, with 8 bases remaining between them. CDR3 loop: CASSLQGPDTQYF. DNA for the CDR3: TGTGCCAGCAGTTTGCAGGGGCCAGATACGCAGTATTTT.

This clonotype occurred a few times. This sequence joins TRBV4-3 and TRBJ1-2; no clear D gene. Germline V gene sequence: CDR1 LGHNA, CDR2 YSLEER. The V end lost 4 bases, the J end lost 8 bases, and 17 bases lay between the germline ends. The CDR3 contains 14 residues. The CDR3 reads CASSPHPASGGYTF. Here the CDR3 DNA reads TGCGCCAGCAGCCCTCACCCGGCCTCGGGGGGCTACACCTTC.

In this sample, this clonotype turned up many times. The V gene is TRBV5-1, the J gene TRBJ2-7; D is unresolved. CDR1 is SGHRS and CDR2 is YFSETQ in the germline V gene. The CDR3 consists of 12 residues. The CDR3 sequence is CASSLDGYEQYV. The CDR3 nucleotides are TGTGCCAGCAGTTTGGACGGCTACGAGCAGTACGTC.

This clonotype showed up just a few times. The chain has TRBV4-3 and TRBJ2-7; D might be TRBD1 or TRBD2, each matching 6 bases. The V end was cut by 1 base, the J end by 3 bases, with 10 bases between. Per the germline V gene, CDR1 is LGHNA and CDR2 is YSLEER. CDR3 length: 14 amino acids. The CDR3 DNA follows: TGCGCCAGCAGCCAAGGAAGGGGGGACTACGAGCAGTACTTC. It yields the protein CASSQGRGDYEQYF.

The CDR3 DNA reads TGTGCCACCAGCAGAGAGGGACACGGCACAGATACGCAGTATTTT. This codes for CATSREGHGTDTQYF. The chain combines TRBV15 with TRBJ2-3, with a weak D call TRBD1 (6 bases). Deletions cut 0 bases from V and 1 base from J, with 8 bases between. The CDR3 spans 15 residues. Germline CDR1 is LNHNV and CDR2 is YYDKDF (reference sequence).

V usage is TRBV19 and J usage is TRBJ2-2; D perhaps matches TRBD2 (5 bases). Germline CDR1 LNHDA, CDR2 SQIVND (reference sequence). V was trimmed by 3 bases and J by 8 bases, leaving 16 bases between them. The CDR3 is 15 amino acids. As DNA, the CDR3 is TGTGCCAGTAGTATCCAGGCACTAGTTATTGGGGAGCTGTTTTTT. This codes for CASSIQALVIGELFF. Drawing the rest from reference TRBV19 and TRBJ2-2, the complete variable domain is DGGITQSPKYLFRKEGQNVTLSCEQNLNHDAMYWYRQDPGQGLRLIYYSQIVNDFQKGDIAEGYSVSREKKESFPLTVTSAQKNPTAFYLCASSIQALVIGELFFGEGSRLTVL.

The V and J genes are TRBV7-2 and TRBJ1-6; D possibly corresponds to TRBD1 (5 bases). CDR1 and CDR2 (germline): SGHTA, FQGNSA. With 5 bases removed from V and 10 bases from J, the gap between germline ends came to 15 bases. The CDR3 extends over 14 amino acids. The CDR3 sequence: CASSRDEGRSPLHF. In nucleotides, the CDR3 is TGTGCCAGCAGCCGGGACGAGGGTAGATCACCCCTCCACTTT.

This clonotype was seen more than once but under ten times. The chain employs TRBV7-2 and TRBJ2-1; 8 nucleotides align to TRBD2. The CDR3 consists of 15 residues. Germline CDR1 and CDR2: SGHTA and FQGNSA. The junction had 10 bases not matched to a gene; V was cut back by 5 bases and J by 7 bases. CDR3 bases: TGTGCCAGCAGCCTCGTATTCGGGGGGGAGAATGAGCAGTTCTTC. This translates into CASSLVFGGENEQFF.

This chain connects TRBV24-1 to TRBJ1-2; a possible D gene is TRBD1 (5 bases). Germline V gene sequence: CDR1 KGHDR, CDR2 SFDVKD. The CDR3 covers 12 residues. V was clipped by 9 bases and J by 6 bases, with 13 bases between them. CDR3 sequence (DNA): TGTGCCACCTGGACAATTGTGGATGGCTACACCTTC. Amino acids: CATWTIVDGYTF.

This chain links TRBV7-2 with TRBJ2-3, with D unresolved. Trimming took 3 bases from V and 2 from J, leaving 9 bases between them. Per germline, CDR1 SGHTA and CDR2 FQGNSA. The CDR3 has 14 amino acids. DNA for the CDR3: TGTGCCAGCAGCTTTAAGGGCTACACAGATACGCAGTATTTT. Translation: CASSFKGYTDTQYF.

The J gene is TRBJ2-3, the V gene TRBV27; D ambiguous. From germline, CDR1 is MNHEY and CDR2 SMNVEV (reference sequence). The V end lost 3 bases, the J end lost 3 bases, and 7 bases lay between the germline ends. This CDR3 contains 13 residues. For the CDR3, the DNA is TGTGCCAGCAGTTTTTACCGTACAGATACGCAGTATTTT. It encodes CASSFYRTDTQYF.

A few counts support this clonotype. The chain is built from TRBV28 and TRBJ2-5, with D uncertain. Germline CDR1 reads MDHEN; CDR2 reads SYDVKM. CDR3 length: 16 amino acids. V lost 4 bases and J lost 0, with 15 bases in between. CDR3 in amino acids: CASSSPRNPYQETQYF. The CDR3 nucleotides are TGTGCCAGCAGTTCCCCCCGGAACCCGTACCAAGAGACCCAGTACTTC.

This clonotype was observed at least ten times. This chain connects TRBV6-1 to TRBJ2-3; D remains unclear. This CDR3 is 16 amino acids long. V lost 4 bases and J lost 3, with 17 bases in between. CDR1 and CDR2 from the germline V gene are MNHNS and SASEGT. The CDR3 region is CASSGNPGRETDTQYF. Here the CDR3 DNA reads TGTGCCAGCAGTGGAAATCCGGGCCGTGAGACAGATACGCAGTATTTT.

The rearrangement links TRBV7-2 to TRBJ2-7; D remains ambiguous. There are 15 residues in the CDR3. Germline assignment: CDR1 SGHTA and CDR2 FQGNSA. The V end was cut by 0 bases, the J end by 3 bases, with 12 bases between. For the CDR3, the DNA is TGTGCCAGCAGCTTAGCAATGACCGACGGCTACGAGCAGTACTTC. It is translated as CASSLAMTDGYEQYF.

The CDR3: CASSQESQLSYEQYV. The CDR3 bases are TGCGCCAGCAGCCAAGAAAGCCAGCTTTCCTACGAGCAGTACGTC. The rearrangement links TRBV4-1 to TRBJ2-7, with D unclear. V dropped 0 bases and J dropped 1 base, with 10 bases sitting between them. Looked up from germline, CDR1 is MGHRA and CDR2 is YSYEKL. The CDR3 is 15 residues long.

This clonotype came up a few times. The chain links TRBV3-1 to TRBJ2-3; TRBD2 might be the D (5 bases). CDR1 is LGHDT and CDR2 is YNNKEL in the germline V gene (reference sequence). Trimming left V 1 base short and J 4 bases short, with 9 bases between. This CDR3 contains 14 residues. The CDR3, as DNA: TGTGCCAGCAGCCAAGTTCTAGCCGCAGATACGCAGTATTTT. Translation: CASSQVLAADTQYF.

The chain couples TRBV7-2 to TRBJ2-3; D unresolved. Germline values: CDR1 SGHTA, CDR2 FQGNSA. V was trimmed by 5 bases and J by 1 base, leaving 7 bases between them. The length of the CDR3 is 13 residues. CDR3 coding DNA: TGTGCCAGCAGCGAGGCACGCACAGATACGCAGTATTTT. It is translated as CASSEARTDTQYF.